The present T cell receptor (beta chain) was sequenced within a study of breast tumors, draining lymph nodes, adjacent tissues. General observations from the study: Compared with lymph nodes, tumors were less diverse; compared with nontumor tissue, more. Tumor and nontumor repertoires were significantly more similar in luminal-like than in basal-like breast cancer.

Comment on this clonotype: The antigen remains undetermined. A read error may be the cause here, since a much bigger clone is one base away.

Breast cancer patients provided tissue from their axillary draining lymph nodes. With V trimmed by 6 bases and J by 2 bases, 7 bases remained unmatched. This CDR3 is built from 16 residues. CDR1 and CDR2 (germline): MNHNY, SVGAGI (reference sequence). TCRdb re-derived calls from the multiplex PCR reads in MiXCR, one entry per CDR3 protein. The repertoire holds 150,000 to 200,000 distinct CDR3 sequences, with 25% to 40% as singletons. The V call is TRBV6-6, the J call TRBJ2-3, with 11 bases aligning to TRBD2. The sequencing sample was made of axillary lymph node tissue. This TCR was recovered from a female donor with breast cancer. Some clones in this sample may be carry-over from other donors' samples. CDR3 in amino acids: CASSSKLAGVTDTQYF. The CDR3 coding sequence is TGTGCCAGCAGCTCCAAACTAGCGGGGGTCACAGATACGCAGTATTTT.